Following are 30 T cell receptor beta chains from one sample sequenced in a study of identical twins. Each CDR3 protein is one row after TCRdb ran MiXCR on the 5' RACE reads. There are about 430,000 distinct CDR3 sequences in the sample; around 18% occur only once, and roughly 12% lies in the top ten. Sequencing was performed on naive T cells sorted from blood. These receptors all stem from a man between 50 and 59 years old in good health.

Comments on this clonotype: With a much larger clone just one base away, this may be a read error. The V and J genes are TRBV20-1 and TRBJ2-5; the D is unclear. The CDR3 sequence is 16 residues long. CDR1 is DFQATT, CDR2 SNEGSKA, per germline (reference sequence). With 5 bases removed from V and 10 bases from J, the gap between germline ends came to 29 bases. In DNA, the CDR3 is TGCAGTGCTGAAACCCCCGTCGGACGGGCGATCGGTGGCCAGTACTTC. It specifies CSAETPVGRAIGGQYF.

The chain employs TRBV4-1 and TRBJ2-5; 7 bases fit TRBD1. The germline CDR1 and CDR2 sequences are MGHRA and YSYEKL. J lost 7 bases, V lost 3 bases, and 11 bases had no gene match. The length of the CDR3 is 15 residues. DNA for the CDR3: TGCGCCAGCAGCCATACGACAGGGACGTTTGGGACCCAGTACTTC. The encoded protein is CASSHTTGTFGTQYF.

This clonotype was seen more than once but under ten times. The rearrangement joins TRBV12-3 or TRBV12-4 to TRBJ2-1, with D perhaps matching TRBD1 (6 bases). Trimming pared 1 base from V and 11 bases from J, leaving 9 bases between. The CDR3 runs to 12 residues. CDR3 DNA sequence: TGTGCCAGCAGTTTAGAAGGGACACAGCAGTTCTTC. Translation: CASSLEGTQQFF.

In this sample, this clonotype turned up many times. The rearrangement links TRBV19 to TRBJ1-1; TRBD1 is a possible D gene (5 bases). Per the germline V gene, CDR1 is LNHDA and CDR2 is SQIVND (reference sequence). V lost 1 base to trimming and J lost 4 bases, with 10 bases between them. CDR3 length equals 14 residues. CDR3 sequence: CASSIGGRGTEAFF. CDR3 sequence (DNA): TGTGCCAGTAGTATAGGGGGCCGGGGCACTGAAGCTTTCTTT.

This clonotype was recorded a few times. The V gene is TRBV20-1, the J gene TRBJ1-6, with 7 bases lining up with TRBD1. V gave up 4 bases and J gave up 4 bases; unmatched junction bases: 4. The CDR3 is made up of 14 amino acids. Germline V CDR1 and CDR2: DFQATT, SNEGSKA (reference sequence). The CDR3 nucleotides read TGCAGTGCTAAGACAGGGTTTTATAATTCACCCCTCCACTTT. Translating gives CSAKTGFYNSPLHF.

This clonotype was counted at least ten times. As DNA, the CDR3 is TGTGCCAGCAGCCATATTCAGGGGATGAACACTGAAGCTTTCTTT. Translation gives CASSHIQGMNTEAFF. V usage is TRBV6-1 and J usage is TRBJ1-1, with D perhaps matching TRBD1 (6 bases). The CDR3 is made up of 15 amino acids. V was shortened by 6 bases and J by 0 bases, with 14 bases between the two germline ends. Germline V gives CDR1 MNHNS, CDR2 SASEGT.

This clonotype showed up just a few times. This chain uses TRBV5-1 with TRBJ2-3; D ambiguous. Germline-derived CDR1 and CDR2 are SGHRS and YFSETQ. Trimming took 0 bases from V and 2 from J, leaving 7 bases between them. The CDR3 has 14 residues. This CDR3 is CASSLVVDTDTQYF. The CDR3 DNA follows: TGCGCCAGCAGCTTGGTAGTGGACACAGATACGCAGTATTTT. The full variable domain, completed using reference TRBV5-1 and TRBJ2-3, is KAGVTQTPRYLIKTRGQQVTLSCSPISGHRSVSWYQQTPGQGLQFLFEYFSETQRNKGNFPGRFSGRQFSNSRSEMNVSTLELGDSALYLCASSLVVDTDTQYFGPGTRLTVL.

This clonotype showed up just a few times. This rearrangement joins TRBV20-1 to TRBJ1-1; possibly TRBD1 for D (5 bases). Germline CDR1 reads DFQATT; CDR2 reads SNEGSKA (reference sequence). This CDR3 region has 18 residues. V lost 1 base, J lost 0 bases, and 21 bases lay in between. The CDR3 nucleotides read TGCAGTGCTAGAGTATTTCTCCGGGACCCAGATCTGAACACTGAAGCTTTCTTT. It translates to CSARVFLRDPDLNTEAFF.

This clonotype was detected only a few times. The chain couples TRBV20-1 to TRBJ1-5, with D unresolved. The CDR3 is made up of 12 amino acids. Trimming stripped 3 bases from V and 4 bases from J, with 7 bases between. CDR1 and CDR2 (germline): DFQATT, SNEGSKA (reference sequence). This CDR3 reads CSARGGNQPQHF. CDR3 DNA sequence: TGCAGTGCTAGGGGCGGTAATCAGCCCCAGCATTTT.

This chain uses TRBV7-8 with TRBJ2-2; D assignment may be TRBD1 or TRBD2 (5 bases each). Trimming left V 1 base short and J 6 bases short, with 15 bases between. The CDR3 totals 16 residues. Germline V CDR1 and CDR2: SGHVS, FQNEAQ. CDR3 protein: CASSLVVGPKAGELFF. The CDR3 nucleotides are TGTGCCAGCAGCTTAGTTGTGGGACCTAAGGCCGGGGAGCTGTTTTTT.

Only a few counts were recorded for this clonotype. The chain employs TRBV6-1 and TRBJ1-2; possible D gene TRBD1, 5 bases. Trimming took 3 bases from V and 4 from J, leaving 18 bases between them. In germline, CDR1 is MNHNS, CDR2 SASEGT. The CDR3 sequence is 16 residues long. The CDR3 here is CASSDNRDGGSYGYTF. CDR3 coding DNA: TGTGCCAGCAGTGATAACCGGGACGGGGGTTCCTATGGCTACACCTTC.

This clonotype was recorded at least ten times. The chain is built from TRBV4-3 and TRBJ1-2; D is unclear. V gave up 0 bases and J gave up 3 bases, with 11 bases separating them. This CDR3 is built from 15 residues. CDR1 and CDR2 (germline): LGHNA, YSLEER. CDR3 region: CASSQDSGRDYGYTF. The CDR3 DNA is TGCGCCAGCAGCCAAGATAGCGGCCGGGACTATGGCTACACCTTC.

This clonotype has only a few counts. This chain joins TRBV10-3 and TRBJ2-7, with 11 bases lining up with TRBD1. V lost 3 bases, J lost 0 bases, and 4 bases stayed unmatched. In germline, CDR1 is ENHRY, CDR2 SYGVKD. The CDR3 is 16 residues long. CDR3 coding DNA: TGTGCCATCAGTGACCGAGGGACAGGGGGCTCCTACGAGCAGTACTTC. This sequence encodes CAISDRGTGGSYEQYF.

This clonotype was picked up many times. The J gene is TRBJ2-7, the V gene TRBV12-3 or TRBV12-4; D is undetermined. Trimming took off 3 bases at V and 3 bases at J, with 9 bases between the two ends. The CDR3 has 13 amino acids. The DNA for the CDR3 is TGTGCCAGCAGTTTTATGCGGCACTACGAGCAGTACTTC. Protein sequence: CASSFMRHYEQYF.

V usage is TRBV28 and J usage is TRBJ2-3, with a tentative D call TRBD2 (5 bases). Germline assignment: CDR1 MDHEN and CDR2 SYDVKM. The CDR3 totals 16 residues. V lost 5 bases and J 3 bases, leaving 18 bases between the germline ends. The CDR3 sequence: CASSTRTGIFTDTQYF. DNA for the CDR3: TGTGCCAGCAGTACCCGGACGGGGATCTTTACAGATACGCAGTATTTT. Combining the CDR3 with reference TRBV28 and TRBJ2-3 gives the whole variable domain DVKVTQSSRYLVKRTGEKVFLECVQDMDHENMFWYRQDPGLGLRLIYFSYDVKMKEKGDIPEGYSVSREKKERFSLILESASTNQTSMYLCASSTRTGIFTDTQYFGPGTRLTVL.

This clonotype occurred many times. The genes are TRBV3-1 and TRBJ2-1; no clear D gene. CDR3 size: 11 residues. The germline V and J ends were trimmed by 3 bases and 12 bases, with 9 bases remaining between them. Germline CDR1 LGHDT, CDR2 YNNKEL (reference sequence). This chain's CDR3 is CASSQGLGQFF. The DNA of the CDR3 is TGTGCCAGCAGCCAGGGTTTGGGGCAGTTCTTC.

This clonotype has at least ten counts. The chain has TRBV7-2 and TRBJ2-7; D unclear. The CDR3 is 14 residues long. V was trimmed by 0 bases and J by 1 base, leaving 7 bases between them. Germline V gene lookup returns CDR1 SGHTA and CDR2 FQGNSA. CDR3 nucleotide sequence: TGTGCCAGCAGCTTAGCAGGGTATTCCTACGAGCAGTACTTC. It specifies CASSLAGYSYEQYF.

This sequence joins TRBV5-1 and TRBJ2-2; tentative D call: TRBD2 (6 bases). This CDR3 has 16 residues. Deletions cut 4 bases from V and 3 bases from J, with 16 bases between. Germline CDR1 and CDR2: SGHRS and YFSETQ. The CDR3 region has the DNA TGCGCCAGCAGCCGGTGGGCGGGGATGGACACCGGGGAGCTGTTTTTT. Protein: CASSRWAGMDTGELFF. The full variable domain, completed using reference TRBV5-1 and TRBJ2-2, is KAGVTQTPRYLIKTRGQQVTLSCSPISGHRSVSWYQQTPGQGLQFLFEYFSETQRNKGNFPGRFSGRQFSNSRSEMNVSTLELGDSALYLCASSRWAGMDTGELFFGEGSRLTVL.

The chain links TRBV4-3 to TRBJ2-1, with D unclear. Trimming took 1 base from V and 6 from J, leaving 7 bases between them. The CDR3 sequence is 13 residues long. The germline V gene has CDR1 LGHNA and CDR2 YSLEER. CDR3 amino acids: CASSQAPRNEQFF. The CDR3 DNA reads TGCGCCAGCAGCCAAGCCCCTCGCAATGAGCAGTTCTTC.

This clonotype was picked up a small number of times. This chain connects TRBV9 to TRBJ2-7, with 8 bases fitting TRBD2. The CDR3 has 15 residues. The ends lost 4 bases at V and 4 bases at J; junction bases unmatched: 10. Germline CDR1 reads SGDLS; CDR2 reads YYNGEE. The CDR3: CASSLSGEGSYEQYF. The CDR3 coding sequence is TGTGCCAGCAGCCTTAGCGGGGAAGGGTCGTACGAGCAGTACTTC.

Many counts were recorded for this clonotype. J is TRBJ1-4 and V is TRBV12-3 or TRBV12-4; D may be TRBD1 (6 bases). This CDR3 spans 11 amino acids. Trimming pared 2 bases from V and 11 bases from J, leaving 6 bases between. CDR3 coding DNA: TGTGCCAGCAGTTTACAGGGGAAACTGTTTTTT. Translated, it gives CASSLQGKLFF.

This chain uses TRBV10-3 with TRBJ1-5; D may be TRBD1 (5 bases). The CDR3 contains 14 residues. Trimming removed 3 bases from V and 6 bases from J, with 12 bases in between. Germline V gene data show CDR1 as ENHRY and CDR2 as SYGVKD. The CDR3 loop reads CAISDLGGSQPQHF. The CDR3 nucleotides read TGTGCCATCAGTGATTTGGGGGGATCTCAGCCCCAGCATTTT.

The J gene is TRBJ1-5, the V gene TRBV6-5, with TRBD1 as a possible D gene (5 bases). The germline gives CDR1 MNHEY, CDR2 SVGAGI. This CDR3 is built from 14 residues. The V and J ends lost 2 bases and 3 bases respectively, with 8 bases between them. Here the CDR3 DNA reads TGTGCCAGCAGTTACCAGGGTCCCAATCAGCCCCAGCATTTT. Residues: CASSYQGPNQPQHF.

To note about this clonotype: The DNA is omitted, as the CDR3 cannot be located on it reliably, and the CDR3 follows TCRdb's listing. The genes are TRBV20-1 and TRBJ2-2; the table's D call of TRBD2 was not tested on the DNA. Germline V CDR1 and CDR2: DFQATT, SNEGSKA (reference sequence). The CDR3 is 15 residues long, ends included. CDR3 in amino acids: CSATAGGFHRGAVFF.

V gene TRBV20-1 combines with J gene TRBJ2-7, with D possibly TRBD2 on 6 matching bases. This CDR3 contains 16 residues. V dropped 0 bases and J dropped 0 bases, with 15 bases sitting between them. Germline CDR1 reads DFQATT; CDR2 reads SNEGSKA (reference sequence). CDR3 DNA: TGCAGTGCTAGAGAATTGGGGCGGGGAAGCTCCTACGAGCAGTACTTC. It is translated as CSARELGRGSSYEQYF.

Many counts were recorded for this clonotype. This chain connects TRBV12-3 or TRBV12-4 to TRBJ2-3, with D unresolved. Trimming cost V 6 bases and J 4 bases, with 5 bases left between them. The CDR3 is 11 residues long. As DNA, the CDR3 is TGTGCCAGCAGACGCTCAGATACGCAGTATTTT. Translated: CASRRSDTQYF.

The chain uses TRBV5-1 and TRBJ1-1; D is unresolved. Trimming took 0 bases from V and 3 from J, leaving 12 bases between them. CDR3 length: 15 residues. Germline loops: CDR1 SGHRS, CDR2 YFSETQ. CDR3 amino acids: CASSLALTRDTEAFF. The DNA of the CDR3 is TGCGCCAGCAGCTTGGCCCTGACCCGGGACACTGAAGCTTTCTTT.

The V and J genes are TRBV20-1 and TRBJ2-5; TRBD2 agrees at 9 bases. This CDR3 has 14 residues. V shed 6 bases and J 4 bases; nucleotides not matched to a gene: 9. Germline assignment: CDR1 DFQATT and CDR2 SNEGSKA (reference sequence). CDR3 nucleotides: TGCAGTGCCGACGTAGCGGGGGTAGGAGAGACCCAGTACTTC. Translation: CSADVAGVGETQYF.

This clonotype was seen many times. CDR3 region: CASSYRQGERRQAQHF. CDR3 nucleotide sequence: TGTGCCAGCAGTTACAGACAGGGGGAGCGCAGGCAGGCCCAGCATTTT. The V gene is TRBV12-3 or TRBV12-4, the J gene TRBJ1-5; 9 bases agree with TRBD1. V shed 4 bases, J shed 11 bases, and the junction held 15 bases outside the gene matches. This CDR3 has 16 amino acids.

The rearrangement uses TRBV6-2 or TRBV6-3 and TRBJ1-5; D may be TRBD1 (5 bases). The CDR3 is 19 amino acids. Germline V gene lookup returns CDR1 MNHEY and CDR2 SVGEGT. V lost 2 bases and J lost 0, with 20 bases in between. DNA for the CDR3: TGTGCCAGCAGTTACAACCGACAGAACAGCCCGTATAGCAATCAGCCCCAGCATTTT. It codes for CASSYNRQNSPYSNQPQHF.